The clone carrying this T cell receptor (beta chain) has a count of ten or more. Its antigen is unidentified. The CDR3 runs 16 residues. Germline V lookup: CDR1 SGHRS, CDR2 YFSETQ. The trim removed 3 bases at V and 0 bases at J, leaving 4 bases unmatched. Using its own MiXCR run on the RT-PCR reads, TCRdb lists one record per CDR3 protein. The sample holds about 700,000 distinct CDR3 sequences, 12% to 15% seen once. This entry is derived from a study of response to subunit inactivated influenza vaccine. General study results and limits: The authors put forward the suggestion that each seasonal influenza vaccination may bring in only a limited number of new T cells.

The chain employs TRBV5-1 and TRBJ2-5; 11 bases are shared with TRBD2. This TCR was sampled from a man aged 50-60 years who received an inactivated influenza vaccine. Material: PBMCs from blood, obtained 14 days before vaccination. The CDR3 protein is CASSWGLAVYQETQYF. CDR3 coding DNA: TGCGCCAGCAGCTGGGGACTAGCGGTGTACCAAGAGACCCAGTACTTC.